This T cell receptor beta chain emerged from a study of shared clonotypes between healthy human individuals. The data were produced by immunoSEQ multiplex PCR, yet TCRdb's version contains in-frame clones alone and is incomplete. The table shows about 650,000 clones, with 95% occurring only once. Germline assignment: CDR1 SGDLS and CDR2 YYNGEE. V gave up 3 bases and J gave up 5 bases, with 9 bases separating them. The CDR3 is 13 amino acids. Naive CD8 populations comprised CD45RO-negative cells positively selected for CCR7, excluding terminally differentiated effector memory CD45RA+ cells. This sequence was found in a woman in her thirties in good health. The rearrangement links TRBV9 to TRBJ2-1; either TRBD1 or TRBD2 may supply D (5 bases each). Input material: naive CD8+ T cells sorted from blood. The CDR3 loop is CASSGGRNNEQFF. As DNA, the CDR3 is TGTGCCAGCAGCGGGGGACGCAACAATGAGCAGTTCTTC. Filled out from reference TRBV9 and TRBJ2-1, the complete variable domain reads DSGVTQTPKHLITATGQRVTLRCSPRSGDLSVYWYQQSLDQGLQFLIQYYNGEERAKGNILERFSAQQFPDLHSELNLSSLELGDSALYFCASSGGRNNEQFFGPGTRLTVL.